A selection of T cell receptor beta chains follows, all from one sample in a study of T cell repertoires in cytomegalovirus infection. TCRdb re-analysed the reads in MiXCR, keeping a single row per CDR3 protein. The sample holds almost 500,000 distinct CDR3 sequences, 11% seen once. Material for sequencing was PBMCs. The source of these receptors is a human donor in good health (CMV status not recorded). Some clones in this sample may be carry-over from other donors' samples. CDR3s include the opening cysteine and the closing phenylalanine or tryptophan. D genes are given only for firm matches. The size field is filled for only some rows; it gives once, few, many or a size class.

>.|few|TRBJ1-1|TRBV12-3/TRBV12-4
TGTGCCAGCAGACCCCAATTCTTGAACACTGAAGCTTTCTTT
CASRPQFLNTEAFF
>.|.|TRBJ2-1|TRBV28
TGTGTCAGCAGTATGAGAGGCTACAATGAGCAGTTCTTC
CVSSMRGYNEQFF
>TRBD2|many|TRBJ2-1|TRBV7-2
TGTGCCAGCAGCTTAGCGGGCGGGAGGCCCAGCAATGAGCAGTTCTTC
CASSLAGGRPSNEQFF
>.|many|TRBJ2-1|TRBV4-2
TGTGCCAGCAGCCAAGAAGCTACAGGGTCAAGCTCCTACAATGAGCAGTTCTTC
CASSQEATGSSSYNEQFF
>.|many|TRBJ2-5|TRBV12-5
TGTGCTAGTGGCTCTGGTGGGGGAGAGACCCAGTACTTC
CASGSGGGETQYF
>.|.|TRBJ2-1|TRBV30
TGTGCCTGGAGTGTATTGGCGGAGCAGTTCTTC
CAWSVLAEQFF
>.|many|TRBJ2-5|TRBV11-3
TGTGCCAGCAGCTTAGATGGGGAGACCCAGTACTTC
CASSLDGETQYF
>TRBD1|many|TRBJ1-2|TRBV6-2/TRBV6-3
TGTGCCAGCAGTTATTCCGGACAGGGTTTTCTGCTCTATGGCTACACCTTC
CASSYSGQGFLLYGYTF
>.|many|TRBJ1-5|TRBV7-9
TGTGCCAGCAGCTTCCCCGAGGGGCCCCAGCATTTT
CASSFPEGPQHF
>TRBD1|few|TRBJ1-1|TRBV19
TGTGCCAGTAGATCCCGGGACAGGGGTAACCGGAACACTGAAGCTTTCTTT
CASRSRDRGNRNTEAFF
>.|many|TRBJ1-1|TRBV3-1
TGTGCCAGCAGCCAACCCGGATCTGGGGGTGAAGCTTTCTTT
CASSQPGSGGEAFF
>TRBD2|.|TRBJ2-1|TRBV24-1
TGTGCCACCAGTGACCCACCGCTCCGGCGGGGGGTTTGTAATGAGCAGTTCTTC
CATSDPPLRRGVCNEQFF
>TRBD1|many|TRBJ1-1|TRBV12-3/TRBV12-4
TGTGCCAGCACCGAAAGCCAGGGGGCTGAAGCTTTCTTT
CASTESQGAEAFF
>.|many|TRBJ2-5|TRBV6-1
TGTGCCAGCAGTGAAATGTCTAGCCAAGAGACCCAGTACTTC
CASSEMSSQETQYF
>.|.|TRBJ1-5|TRBV24-1
TGTACCACCAGTTCGACGCCGAATTCCCAGCCCCAGCATTTT
CTTSSTPNSQPQHF
>.|few|TRBJ2-2|TRBV5-1
TGCGCCAGCATCAAGGTTGGCACCGGGGAGCTGTTTTTT
CASIKVGTGELFF
>.|few|TRBJ2-2|TRBV6-6
TGTGCCAGCAGAAACCAGAACACCGGGGAGCTGTTTTTT
CASRNQNTGELFF
>.|few|TRBJ1-5|TRBV28
TGTGCCAGCAGTTTCCGGCAGCCCCAGCATTTT
CASSFRQPQHF
>TRBD2|many|TRBJ2-2|TRBV10-3
TGTGCCATCAGTGAGTCGGGGACTAGCGGCGGGGAGCTGTTTTTT
CAISESGTSGGELFF
>.|once|TRBJ2-1|TRBV19
TGTGCCAGTAGTGAGGGCCCCTACAATGAGCAGTTCTTC
CASSEGPYNEQFF
>.|many|TRBJ2-2|TRBV7-3
TGTGCCAGCAGCGCCCGTCAAGGAGTCGGCACCGGGGAGCTGTTTTTT
CASSARQGVGTGELFF
>TRBD1|many|TRBJ1-1|TRBV5-4
TGTGCCAGTGCGGACAGGCCGAACACTGAAGCTTTCTTT
CASADRPNTEAFF
>TRBD2|many|TRBJ2-3|TRBV29-1
TGCAGCGTATATGGGACTAGCGGGAGGGCCCTTCGCACAGATACGCAGTATTTT
CSVYGTSGRALRTDTQYF
>TRBD1|.|TRBJ2-3|TRBV19
TGTGCCAGTACCCCAGACAGGGTTACAGATACGCAGTATTTT
CASTPDRVTDTQYF
>.|many|TRBJ1-1|TRBV19
TGTGCCAGTACTTTCACTTGGCCCCCCACGGACGCCACTGAAGCTTTCTTT
CASTFTWPPTDATEAFF
>.|many|TRBJ1-5|TRBV12-3/TRBV12-4
TGTGCCAGCAGTTTAGACTTAGTGTTACAGCCCCAGCATTTT
CASSLDLVLQPQHF
>.|few|TRBJ1-2|TRBV9
TGTGCCAGCAGCCCCCGCGACCTACGGGATGGCTACACCTTC
CASSPRDLRDGYTF
>TRBD2|many|TRBJ2-1|TRBV7-8
TGTGCCAGCAGCTTTGGCCGGGAGGGCACAGAGAATGAGCAGTTCTTC
CASSFGREGTENEQFF
>.|many|TRBJ1-5|TRBV2
TGTGCCAGCGCCCGGTATAGCAATCAGCCCCAGCATTTT
CASARYSNQPQHF
>.|many|TRBJ1-4|TRBV27
TGTGCCAGCAGTAGAGGGGACGGAACTAATGAAAAACTGTTTTTT
CASSRGDGTNEKLFF
>.|many|TRBJ1-6|TRBV12-3/TRBV12-4
TGTGCCAGCAGTTTAGCGAACAGGGCAAATTCACCCCTCCACTTT
CASSLANRANSPLHF
>.|many|TRBJ2-2|TRBV28
TGTGCCAGCAGTTTACAGGGGCTTGGGATCGCCGGGGAGCTGTTTTTT
CASSLQGLGIAGELFF
>.|.|TRBJ2-1|TRBV5-1
TGCGCCAGCAGACGGAACAGGGCGAGTGAGCAGTTCTTC
CASRRNRASEQFF
>.|many|TRBJ1-1|TRBV3-1
TGTGCCAGCCGGGACGGAACTGAAGCTTTCTTT
CASRDGTEAFF
>.|.|TRBJ1-5|TRBV19
TGTGCCAGTAGTAAGCAGGGTGACAATCAGCCCCAGCATTTT
CASSKQGDNQPQHF
>.|many|TRBJ2-5|TRBV20-1
TGCAGTGCTAGAGATTCCAAGGGTTGGGAGACCCAGTACTTC
CSARDSKGWETQYF
>.|.|TRBJ2-7|TRBV5-5
TGTGCCAGCAGCTTGGCCGTGACGCACTCCTACGAGCAGTACTTC
CASSLAVTHSYEQYF
>.|.|TRBJ1-2|TRBV29-1
TGCAGCGTTGAACGAGAAGGCGTAGGGGTGTTGGGATATGGCTACACCTTC
CSVEREGVGVLGYGYTF
>TRBD2|many|TRBJ2-5|TRBV7-8
TGTGCCAGCAGCTTACAGTTACTAGCGATTAATGGGGAGACCCAGTACTTC
CASSLQLLAINGETQYF
>.|.|TRBJ2-7|TRBV2
TGTGCCAGCAGTGAGACAGTTGGTGACTACGAGCAGTACTTC
CASSETVGDYEQYF
>.|few|TRBJ1-1|TRBV2
TGTGCCAGCAGTGAAGCGCTGGGGGGGGACACTGAAGCTTTCTTT
CASSEALGGDTEAFF
>.|many|TRBJ1-1|TRBV4-1
TGCGCCAGCAGCCAAAACCCGTCGGAGAACACTGAAGCTTTCTTT
CASSQNPSENTEAFF
>.|.|TRBJ1-5|TRBV29-1
TGCAGCGTTCGGATCGGACACTATAGCAATCAGCCCCAGCATTTT
CSVRIGHYSNQPQHF
>.|many|TRBJ2-1|TRBV7-9
TGTGCCAGCAGCTTTAGCTATGAGCAGTTCTTC
CASSFSYEQFF
>.|few|TRBJ2-1|TRBV6-2/TRBV6-3
TGTGCCAGCAGGCACGTAGGAGAGCAGTTCTTC
CASRHVGEQFF